Each of the 6 T cell receptor beta chains below was sequenced from the same sample in a study of cytomegalovirus exposure and HLA in healthy donors. 13 Jbeta primers and 60 Vbeta primers were used for the PCR. Only in-frame clones appear in the TCRdb table, and some are missing; sequencing was by immunoSEQ multiplex PCR. The sample holds some 82,000 clones, approximately 88% seen once. The sequenced sample consisted of PBMCs. The receptors were sampled from a woman aged 50 to 65 in good health and CMV-seronegative.

V and J are TRBV7-8 and TRBJ2-3, with D possibly TRBD1 on 6 matching bases. V was shortened by 1 base and J by 2 bases, with 22 bases between the two germline ends. There are 19 residues in the CDR3. CDR1 is SGHVS, CDR2 FQNEAQ, per germline. The CDR3 nucleotides are TGTGCCAGCAGCTTAGAGGTTCTATACCGGGACATCCACACAGATACGCAGTATTTT. Translation: CASSLEVLYRDIHTDTQYF.

This clone was recorded once. The rearrangement links TRBV27 to TRBJ2-5, with 8 bases identical to TRBD2. J was trimmed by 0 bases and V by 5 bases; bases with no gene match: 5. CDR3 length: 15 amino acids. CDR1 is MNHEY, CDR2 SMNVEV, per germline (reference sequence). The CDR3 nucleotides read TGTGCCAGCAGTCCCCTTAGCGGGAACCAAGAGACCCAGTACTTC. It is translated as CASSPLSGNQETQYF.

This chain links TRBV27 with TRBJ2-7, with D hard to call. Germline V gene lookup returns CDR1 MNHEY and CDR2 SMNVEV (reference sequence). CDR3 length: 14 residues. V was cut by 5 bases and J by 7 bases, with 18 bases left in between. CDR3 sequence (DNA): TGTGCCAGCAGTAGAAGAGAAGGAGAGTTGGAGCAGTACTTC. Translating it yields CASSRREGELEQYF.

V and J are TRBV27 and TRBJ2-7; weak D call: TRBD1 (5 bases). CDR3 length: 14 amino acids. V was pared by 6 bases and J by 7 bases, with 19 bases between. Germline CDR1 and CDR2: MNHEY and SMNVEV (reference sequence). CDR3 in amino acids: CASSPGATFGEQYF. The CDR3 coding sequence is TGTGCCAGCAGCCCTGGGGCCACCTTTGGGGAGCAGTACTTC.

This chain links TRBV9 with TRBJ2-3; no clear D gene. The germline V and J ends were trimmed by 0 bases and 1 base, with 9 bases remaining between them. The germline CDR1 and CDR2 sequences are SGDLS and YYNGEE. The CDR3 is 15 residues long. The CDR3 DNA reads as TGTGCCAGCAGCGTAGCTTTTTCCCGCACAGATACGCAGTATTTT. Its translation is CASSVAFSRTDTQYF.

This sequence joins TRBV5-6 and TRBJ1-2, with a weak D call TRBD1 (6 bases). V was clipped by 0 bases and J by 4 bases, with 13 bases between them. This CDR3 has 15 amino acids. Looked up from germline, CDR1 is SGHDT and CDR2 is YYEEEE. CDR3 sequence reads: CASSLAVQGPYGYTF. DNA for the CDR3: TGTGCCAGCAGCTTGGCGGTACAGGGCCCCTATGGCTACACCTTC.